This is a list of T cell receptor beta chains from one sample in a study of molecular identifiers for immune sequencing clone quantification. Using its own MiXCR run on the PCR reads, TCRdb lists one record per CDR3 protein. The sample records some 97,000 distinct CDR3 sequences, approximately 25% being singletons. Sequences were obtained from naive CD8+ T cells from blood, with Jurkat cell RNA spiked in. The receptors derive from a human donor in good health. Some libraries in this study had Jurkat cell RNA spiked in. The CDR3 runs from the conserved cysteine through the conserved F or W. The D gene is left open where the match is weak. Clone size is shown for a subset of rows, as once, few, many or a class of expanded clone.

TRBJ2-3,.,TRBV4-1,many,TGCGCCAGCAGCCAAGATGGAACCGACCAAGGAGATACGCAGTATTTT,CASSQDGTDQGDTQYF
TRBJ1-2,.,TRBV4-1,many,TGCGCCAGCAGCCAAGTTACAGGGTGGAGCGATGGCTACACCTTC,CASSQVTGWSDGYTF
TRBJ1-1,TRBD1,TRBV10-2,many,TGCGCCAGCAGTGAGGATATGGGACAGAGAAATCCGTACACTGAAGCTTTCTTT,CASSEDMGQRNPYTEAFF
TRBJ2-7,TRBD2,TRBV27,many,TGTGCCAGCAGGGCCACCGGGACTAGCCACGAGCAGTACTTC,CASRATGTSHEQYF
TRBJ2-7,.,TRBV4-1,many,TGCGCCAGCAGCCAAGAAGGAAGGGTCTACGAGCAGTACTTC,CASSQEGRVYEQYF
TRBJ2-7,.,TRBV29-1,many,TGCAGCGTTGAAGAGGGCCAGGGTACCTACGAGCAGTACTTC,CSVEEGQGTYEQYF
TRBJ2-7,.,TRBV27,many,TGTGCCACCGGCCGGGACCCGACGGATGAGCAGTACTTC,CATGRDPTDEQYF
TRBJ2-5,.,TRBV4-1,many,TGCGCCAGCAGCCAAGGACAGCGTTTTCAAGAGACCCAGTACTTC,CASSQGQRFQETQYF
TRBJ2-7,.,TRBV27,many,TGTGCCAGCAGTTTATCCCCCGGGACCTGGTACGAGCAGTACTTC,CASSLSPGTWYEQYF
TRBJ2-1,TRBD2,TRBV29-1,many,TGCAGCGTTGAAAACGGGAGGGCCCTTGAGCAGTTCTTC,CSVENGRALEQFF
TRBJ2-1,TRBD2,TRBV28,few,TGTGCCAGCAGTTTATCACTAGCGGGAGTTGCGCATGAGCAGTTCTTC,CASSLSLAGVAHEQFF
TRBJ2-3,TRBD2,TRBV3-1,many,TGTGCCAGCAGCCAAGGTCGCGGGGGAGATACGCAGTATTTT,CASSQGRGGDTQYF
TRBJ1-1,.,TRBV7-9,.,TGTGCCAGCAGCGGGGGGTCTGAAGCTTTCTTT,CASSGGSEAFF
TRBJ2-1,.,TRBV25-1,.,TGTGCCAGCAGTGAAGCCTGGGGGGATGAGCAGTTCTTC,CASSEAWGDEQFF
TRBJ2-7,TRBD1,TRBV27,few,TGTGCCAGCAGTCCCGTCGGACAGGGCGTCTACGAGCAGTACTTC,CASSPVGQGVYEQYF
TRBJ2-1,.,TRBV12-3/TRBV12-4,many,TGTGCCAGCAGTTTCGGGGCTTACAATGAGCAGTTCTTC,CASSFGAYNEQFF
TRBJ2-3,.,TRBV7-2,many,TGTGCCAGCAGCTTAGTTTCGGGGGGCGGCACAGATACGCAGTATTTT,CASSLVSGGGTDTQYF
TRBJ2-2,.,TRBV19,many,TGTGCCAGTTCCTCCGGCTGGCACCGGAGCACCGGGGAGCTGTTTTTT,CASSSGWHRSTGELFF
TRBJ2-1,.,TRBV12-3/TRBV12-4,few,TGTGCCAGCAGTGGAAGTTGGGACTCCGAGGGTGAGCAGTTCTTC,CASSGSWDSEGEQFF
TRBJ2-6,.,TRBV6-5,.,TGTGCCCGCAGCTCGTCTCCTGGGGCCCCCGTCCTGACTTTC,CARSSSPGAPVLTF
TRBJ2-1,TRBD2,TRBV6-6,.,TGTGCCAGCAGTTACCCGGGGGGGTACAATGAGCAGTTCTTC,CASSYPGGYNEQFF
TRBJ1-5,.,TRBV27,many,TGTGCCAGCAGGACAGCCTATAGCAATCAGCCCCAGCATTTT,CASRTAYSNQPQHF
TRBJ2-3,.,TRBV11-2,many,TGTGCCAGCAGCTTAGTGCAGGGGTCGACAGATACGCAGTATTTT,CASSLVQGSTDTQYF
TRBJ2-6,.,TRBV7-9,many,TGTGCCAGCAGCTTAGCCGGAGGGTCTGGGGCCAACGTCCTGACTTTC,CASSLAGGSGANVLTF
TRBJ2-2,.,TRBV30,.,TGTGCCTGGAGTGGAAGGGGTAGCAATTTCCCCGGGGAGCTGTTTTTT,CAWSGRGSNFPGELFF
TRBJ2-7,.,TRBV19,.,TGTGCCAGTAGTGTGCTTTACCCACCTTACGAGCAGTACTTC,CASSVLYPPYEQYF
TRBJ2-7,.,TRBV20-1,many,TGCAGTGCTAGACTCGTTTACGAGCAGTACTTC,CSARLVYEQYF
TRBJ2-3,.,TRBV7-9,many,TGTGCCAGCAGCACCACACTAGCAGATACGCAGTATTTT,CASSTTLADTQYF
TRBJ2-1,.,TRBV3-1,.,TGTGCCAGCAGGTCCCGAACCGGGAAAGTGGAGCAGTTCTTC,CASRSRTGKVEQFF
TRBJ2-5,.,TRBV4-1,many,TGCGCCAGCAGCCAAGAACTAGGACAGACCCAAGAGACCCAGTACTTC,CASSQELGQTQETQYF
TRBJ1-4,.,TRBV12-3/TRBV12-4,many,TGTGCCAGCAGTTACCCGGGGGCGCGGGATAATGAAAAACTGTTTTTT,CASSYPGARDNEKLFF
TRBJ1-2,.,TRBV2,many,TGTGCCAGACTCCCTGGCTACACCTTC,CARLPGYTF
TRBJ2-1,.,TRBV6-5,.,TGTGCCAGCAGTTACTCGGTAAACAATGAGCAGTTCTTC,CASSYSVNNEQFF
TRBJ1-1,.,TRBV20-1,many,TGCAGTGCTAGGTCCCGGGCCACACCTGAAGCTTTCTTT,CSARSRATPEAFF
TRBJ2-3,TRBD2,TRBV6-5,many,TGTGCCAGCATGAGCGGGGGGGCCGCTACGCAGTATTTT,CASMSGGAATQYF
TRBJ2-3,TRBD1,TRBV7-9,many,TGTGCCAGCAGCTCTAAGACAGGGAGCACAGATACGCAGTATTTT,CASSSKTGSTDTQYF
TRBJ1-5,.,TRBV10-2,many,TGCGCCAGCAGTGAGTCCAGGGGTGGCAATCAGCCCCAGCATTTT,CASSESRGGNQPQHF
TRBJ2-7,.,TRBV5-1,many,TGCGCCAGCAGCTTGAGGATAGAAGGGAGGCACGAGCAGTACTTC,CASSLRIEGRHEQYF
TRBJ2-2,TRBD1,TRBV3-1,.,TGTGCCAGCAGCCCCGAGGACAGGACACTGAACACCGGGGAGCTGTTTTTT,CASSPEDRTLNTGELFF
TRBJ1-2,TRBD1,TRBV7-9,many,TGTGCCAGCAGCTCCGGGACAGGGGGGGTCTATGGCTACACCTTC,CASSSGTGGVYGYTF
TRBJ2-7,TRBD2,TRBV7-9,many,TGTGCCAGCAGCCTGATAGCGGGAGGTACCCCGTACGAGCAGTACTTC,CASSLIAGGTPYEQYF
TRBJ2-3,.,TRBV9,many,TGTGCCAGCAGCGCCTATAGCACAGATACGCAGTATTTT,CASSAYSTDTQYF
TRBJ1-1,.,TRBV12-3/TRBV12-4,few,TGTGCCAGCAGTTTTTTTCAAGTGGGAGACACTGAAGCTTTCTTT,CASSFFQVGDTEAFF
TRBJ2-3,.,TRBV27,.,TGTGCCAGCAGTTTATACACGGGAACCAGCACAGATACGCAGTATTTT,CASSLYTGTSTDTQYF
TRBJ1-4,TRBD1,TRBV6-5,many,TGTGCCAGCAGTTACTCCACCACGATGGACAGGGGGCATGAAAAACTGTTTTTT,CASSYSTTMDRGHEKLFF
TRBJ2-3,.,TRBV30,.,TGCGCCTGGAGTGCTATAGGCACAGATACGCAGTATTTT,CAWSAIGTDTQYF
TRBJ2-7,.,TRBV9,many,TGTGCCAGCAGCGTAGGGTTGGACTACGAGCAGTACTTC,CASSVGLDYEQYF
TRBJ1-1,.,TRBV9,many,TGTGCCAGCGGAAATACTGGGGACACTGAAGCTTTCTTT,CASGNTGDTEAFF
TRBJ2-3,TRBD1,TRBV6-2/TRBV6-3,many,TGTGCCAGCAGCCCCGGGACAGGGATTAGCACAGATACGCAGTATTTT,CASSPGTGISTDTQYF
TRBJ2-5,.,TRBV19,many,TGTGCCGTCAAAGGACTGAGCCAAGAGACCCAGTACTTC,CAVKGLSQETQYF
TRBJ2-5,.,TRBV7-9,many,TGTGCCAGCAGATCCTCAGGGATCGAGACCCAGTACTTC,CASRSSGIETQYF
TRBJ2-3,.,TRBV6-5,many,TGTGCCAGCAGGCCGTTGGGGGGGCCCTGGACAGATACGCAGTATTTT,CASRPLGGPWTDTQYF
TRBJ1-1,TRBD1,TRBV5-4,many,TGTGCCAGCAGCGGGGGACAGGGGATGGATTACACTGAAGCTTTCTTT,CASSGGQGMDYTEAFF
TRBJ2-7,.,TRBV29-1,many,TGCAGCGTTGAAGATCGGCCAGGGGACGAGCAGTACTTC,CSVEDRPGDEQYF
TRBJ2-7,.,TRBV4-3,few,TGCGCCAGCAGCCAAGATCGTAGGGCAGGGTTTGAGCAGTACTTC,CASSQDRRAGFEQYF
TRBJ2-2,.,TRBV6-4,few,TGTGCCAGCAGTGACGTGGCGGCGGACACCGGGGAGCTGTTTTTT,CASSDVAADTGELFF
TRBJ1-2,.,TRBV11-2,many,TGTGCCAGCAGCTTGGCCCTCAGCCATGGCTACACCTTC,CASSLALSHGYTF
TRBJ1-1,.,TRBV6-2/TRBV6-3,.,TGTGTCAGCAGTTTCCTAACAGCAAACACTGAAGCTTTCTTT,CVSSFLTANTEAFF
TRBJ1-6,.,TRBV27,many,TGTGCCAGCACCCGGGACTATAATTCACCCCTCCACTTT,CASTRDYNSPLHF